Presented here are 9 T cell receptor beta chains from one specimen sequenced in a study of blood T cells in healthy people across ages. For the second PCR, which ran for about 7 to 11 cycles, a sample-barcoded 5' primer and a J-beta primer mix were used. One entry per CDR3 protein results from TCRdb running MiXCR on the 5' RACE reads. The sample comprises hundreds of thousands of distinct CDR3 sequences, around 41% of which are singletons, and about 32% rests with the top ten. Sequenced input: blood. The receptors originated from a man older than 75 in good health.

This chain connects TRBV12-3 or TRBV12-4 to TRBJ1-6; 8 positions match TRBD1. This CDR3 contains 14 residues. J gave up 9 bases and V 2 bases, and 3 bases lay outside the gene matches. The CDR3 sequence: CASSLYDRGSPLHF. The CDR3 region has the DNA TGTGCCAGCAGTTTATACGACAGGGGTTCACCCCTCCACTTT.

The CDR3 DNA reads TGTGCCAGCAGTCCTAGGCTAGCGAGCCCTTACACAGATACGCAGTATTTT. The encoded protein is CASSPRLASPYTDTQYF. The genes are TRBV7-9 and TRBJ2-3; a weak D match, TRBD2 (6 bases). The ends were cut back, 6 bases at V and 2 bases at J, with 21 bases in the middle. The CDR3 spans 17 residues. Germline V gene data show CDR1 as SEHNR and CDR2 as FQNEAQ (reference sequence).

The CDR3 DNA sequence: TGTGCCAGCAGTGAGCCGGGACTAGCGGGGATCGGGGAGCTGTTTTTT. Its translation: CASSEPGLAGIGELFF. V is TRBV6-1 and J is TRBJ2-2; 13 bases align to TRBD2. Germline assignment: CDR1 MNHNS and CDR2 SASEGT. The CDR3 is 16 amino acids. With V trimmed by 3 bases and J by 7 bases, 5 bases remained unmatched.

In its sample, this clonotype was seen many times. CDR3 bases: TGTGCCAGCCTTGGGGATAGAAGATCCTACGAGCAGTACTTC. Translation gives CASLGDRRSYEQYF. This chain connects TRBV28 to TRBJ2-7, with D uncertain. Germline V CDR1 and CDR2: MDHEN, SYDVKM. V was shortened by 8 bases and J by 1 base, with 15 bases between the two germline ends. This CDR3 has 14 residues.

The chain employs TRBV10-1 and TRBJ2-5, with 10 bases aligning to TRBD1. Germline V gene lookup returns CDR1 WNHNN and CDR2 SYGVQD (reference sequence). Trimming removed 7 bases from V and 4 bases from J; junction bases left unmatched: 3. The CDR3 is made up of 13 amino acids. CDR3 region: CASNRDRGETQYF. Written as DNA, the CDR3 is TGCGCCAGCAACCGGGACAGGGGAGAGACCCAGTACTTC.

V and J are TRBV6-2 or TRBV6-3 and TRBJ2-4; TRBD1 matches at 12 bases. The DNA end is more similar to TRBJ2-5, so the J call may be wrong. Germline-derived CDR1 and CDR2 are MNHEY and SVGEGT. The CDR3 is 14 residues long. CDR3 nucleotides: TGTGCCAGCAGCGGGACAGGGGGCTTTGAGACCCAGTACTTC. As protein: CASSGTGGFETQYF.

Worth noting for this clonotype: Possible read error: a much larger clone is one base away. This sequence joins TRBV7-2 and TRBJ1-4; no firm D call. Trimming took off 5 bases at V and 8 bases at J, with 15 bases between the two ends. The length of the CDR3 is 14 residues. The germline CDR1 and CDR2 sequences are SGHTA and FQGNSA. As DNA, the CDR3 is TGTGCCAGCAGCGCAGGCCCCGGAAAGGAAAAACTGTTTTTT. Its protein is CASSAGPGKEKLFF.

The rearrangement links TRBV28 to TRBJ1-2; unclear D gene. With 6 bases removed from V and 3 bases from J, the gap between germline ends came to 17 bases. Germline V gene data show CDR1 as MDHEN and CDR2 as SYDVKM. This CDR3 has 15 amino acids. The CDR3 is CASRFPLGRYYGYTF. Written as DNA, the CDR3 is TGTGCCAGCAGGTTTCCCTTGGGCAGGTACTATGGCTACACCTTC.

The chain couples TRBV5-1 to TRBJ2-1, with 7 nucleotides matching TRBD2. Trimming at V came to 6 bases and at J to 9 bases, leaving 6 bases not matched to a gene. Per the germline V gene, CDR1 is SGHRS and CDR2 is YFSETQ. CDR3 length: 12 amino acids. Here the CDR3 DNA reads TGCGCCAGCACCCGGCCGGGGGGTGAGCAGTTCTTC. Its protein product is CASTRPGGEQFF.